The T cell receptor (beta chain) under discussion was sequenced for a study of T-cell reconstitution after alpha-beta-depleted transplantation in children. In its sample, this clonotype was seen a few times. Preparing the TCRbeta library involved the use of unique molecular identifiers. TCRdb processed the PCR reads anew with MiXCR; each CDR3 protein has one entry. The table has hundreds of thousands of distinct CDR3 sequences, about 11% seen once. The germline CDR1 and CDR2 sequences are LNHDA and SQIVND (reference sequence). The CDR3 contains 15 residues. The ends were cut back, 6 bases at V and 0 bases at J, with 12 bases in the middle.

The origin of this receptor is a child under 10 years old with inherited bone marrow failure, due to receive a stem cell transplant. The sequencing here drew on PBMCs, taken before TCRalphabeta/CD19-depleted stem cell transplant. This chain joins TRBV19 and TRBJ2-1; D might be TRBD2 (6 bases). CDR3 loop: CASSTETSSYNEQFF. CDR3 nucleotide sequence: TGTGCCAGTAGCACTGAGACTAGCTCCTACAATGAGCAGTTCTTC. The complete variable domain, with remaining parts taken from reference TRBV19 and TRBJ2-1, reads DGGITQSPKYLFRKEGQNVTLSCEQNLNHDAMYWYRQDPGQGLRLIYYSQIVNDFQKGDIAEGYSVSREKKESFPLTVTSAQKNPTAFYLCASSTETSSYNEQFFGPGTRLTVL.